This TCR beta chain was captured by sequencing in a study of draining lymph node invasion in breast cancer (dated by TCRdb to about 2020). For context, the study as a whole: Metastasis in lymph nodes was diagnosed using histology and cytokeratin immunohistochemistry and was confirmed with EpCAM/CD45 flow cytometry. Each patient contributed matched non-invaded and tumor-invaded tumor-draining lymph nodes plus the primary tumor, profiled for both Treg and Tconv subsets. In a separate targeted assay, bulk TCR-beta CDR3 sequencing compared sorted memory regulatory T cells and memory conventional CD4 T cells across breast cancer tissues. Lymph nodes from roughly 5 patients were covered by the separate targeted TCR sequencing, and for three of those patients the primary tumors were sequenced as well. Overall study results and their limits: In the targeted TCR-seq data, Tregs appeared to be more clonally expanded than Tconvs in all tissues, and lower diversity was found for both subsets in tumor than in lymph nodes. Data could not resolve whether Treg conversion occurred in a given organ or whether converted Tregs recirculated between nodes and tumor. In each tissue, about 13-25% of Treg TCRs were also present in Tconvs, a finding interpreted as suggesting peripheral induction of Tregs. Shared TCRs between Treg and Tconv subsets were considered suggestive but not proof of common clonal origin. Some of the top 100 tumor clones were detected in invaded and non-invaded nodes, and this detection was taken to suggest recirculation between tumor and draining nodes. Tracking the tumor top-100 clones was possible in just a couple of patients.

For memory conventional CD4 T cells, the sort was based on CD4+ CD45RA- CD25- cells. Each tumor-draining lymph node was classified as non-invaded if metastatic tumor cells were absent and as invaded if metastatic tumor cells were present. Before staining and sorting, a Miltenyi Pan T Cell isolation kit was used to pre-enrich the T cells. Immunohistochemistry for estrogen receptor, progesterone receptor, HER2 and Ki-67 was used to characterize primary tumors. Within a few hours after surgery, the fresh surgical tissue was processed by cutting it into small fragments. The tissue fragments were digested enzymatically for roughly 20 minutes with Liberase TL plus DNase and were then passed through a 40-micrometer strainer. After DAPI live/dead staining, cells were sorted on a BD FACS Aria II, reaching roughly 96-99% purity. Sorted cells were lysed in TCL buffer and RNA was purified with a Norgen Single Cell RNA purification kit including DNase treatment.

Libraries were prepared through bulk RNA-seq. Sequencer: Illumina HiSeq 2500. Concerning the study's data processing: In the separate targeted TCR-seq dataset, CDR3 sequences were extracted from raw reads and quantified using MiXCR version 2.1.5 with default parameters. TCR-beta clones in the separate targeted TCR-seq dataset were defined according to the combination of V gene, J gene and CDR3 sequence. In the separate targeted TCR-seq dataset, clones with fewer than three counts were removed, then only the 90% most strongly expressed clones per sample were retained. In the separate targeted TCR-seq dataset, Treg-Tconv overlap was computed as shared clones divided by total Treg clones per tissue, times 100. Using fastp at Q25 and MiXCR, TCRdb reprocessed the public reads and kept productive beta chains. A single entry per CDR3 protein holds the most common genes and DNA from its merged rows. V and J calls and clone size were set by TCRdb, not the authors. The sample data list about 2,900 distinct CDR3 sequences, and 65% to 80% of these were observed just once. The biggest ten clones account for 9% to 10% of the sample.

From the cysteine through the phenylalanine, the CDR3 covers 14 amino acids. CDR3 DNA is the only sequence kept; it has 42 bases, read in frame from the first base. V is pared back by 5 bases and J by 4 bases, with 14 bases lying between the germline termini. For CDR1 and CDR2, the germline V gene (reference sequence) lists PRHDT and FYEKMQ. Details on this clonotype: The specificity of this receptor is unknown. There are no base qualities to consult, and no much larger clone falls within one base.

This clonotype was sampled from a female donor with luminal breast cancer. The rearranged segments are TRBV13 and TRBJ1-1; TRBD1 is perhaps the D gene, given 5 matching bases. Sequencing was performed on sorted memory CD4+ effector T cells from a lymph node. The cell subset or site label, read with the paper, signifies: CD45RA-negative sorted CD4+ T cells (memory Tconv or effector/memory Treg). The CDR3 is CASSPGTGGTEAFF. The nucleotide sequence is given as TGTGCCAGCAGCCCGGGGACCGGGGGCACTGAAGCTTTCTTT.